This T cell receptor beta chain was sequenced during a study of blood T cell repertoires in COVID-19. Study at large: The United States, Italy and Spain were the sources of the acute and convalescent COVID-19 samples. PBMCs, B-cell-depleted T cells, or T cells were the source of the cDNA or gDNA that made up the material.

Unmatched junction bases numbered 5, after V lost 8 bases and J lost 3 bases. The CDR3 length is 14 residues. Germline lookup yields CDR1 MNHNY and CDR2 SVGAGI (reference sequence). As originally analysed: Reference gene primer amplification in the assay estimated nucleated cell counts. Profiling relied on immunoSEQ multiplex PCR, and the TCRdb table lists in-frame clones only, not all of them. The V and J calls and the clone size are those of that table, but D and trimming were determined from the DNA. The sample lists some 110,000 clones, more than 60% occurring once. The material sequenced was peripheral blood. This receptor was taken from a man between 65 and 85 years old with acute or convalescent COVID-19. This sequence joins TRBV6-6 and TRBJ2-2; TRBD1 matches 8 bases. Here the CDR3 reads CASDRTGHTGELFF. The CDR3 bases are TGTGCCAGCGACAGGACAGGGCACACCGGGGAGCTGTTTTTT.